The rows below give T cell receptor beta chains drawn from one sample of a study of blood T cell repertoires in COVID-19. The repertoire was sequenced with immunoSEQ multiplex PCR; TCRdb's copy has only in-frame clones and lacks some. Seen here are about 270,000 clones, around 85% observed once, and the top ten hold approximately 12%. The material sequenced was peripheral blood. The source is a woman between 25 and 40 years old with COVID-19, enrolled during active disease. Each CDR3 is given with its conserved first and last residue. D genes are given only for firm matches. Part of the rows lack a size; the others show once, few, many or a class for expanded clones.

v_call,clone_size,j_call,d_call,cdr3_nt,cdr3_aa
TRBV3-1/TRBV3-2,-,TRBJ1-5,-,TGTGCCAGCAGCCGCCTGGGACAAGCTCAGCCCCAGCATTTT,CASSRLGQAQPQHF
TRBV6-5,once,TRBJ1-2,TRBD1,TGTGCCAGCAGGGGGGACAGGGCTTCTAACTATGGCTACACCTTC,CASRGDRASNYGYTF
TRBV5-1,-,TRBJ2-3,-,TGCGCCAGCAGCTTAGAAACAACAAACACAGATACGCAGTATTTT,CASSLETTNTDTQYF
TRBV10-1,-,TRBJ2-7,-,TGCGCCAGGACGAACCGGGACACCTTCTACGAGCAGTACTTC,CARTNRDTFYEQYF
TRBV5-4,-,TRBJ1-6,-,TGTGCCAGCAGCTTGGACAGGCTTTCACCCCTCCACTTT,CASSLDRLSPLHF
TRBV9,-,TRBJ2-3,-,TGTGCCAGCAGCGTAGGACTAGGCACAGATACGCAGTATTTT,CASSVGLGTDTQYF
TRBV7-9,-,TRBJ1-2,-,TGTGCCAGCAGCCTCCCGATCGGGCACAGGGCGGGGGATGGCTACACCTTC,CASSLPIGHRAGDGYTF
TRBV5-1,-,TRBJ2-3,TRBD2,TGCGCCAGCAGCTTGGCTGTGGCGGGGGGGCCCGGAGATACGCAGTATTTT,CASSLAVAGGPGDTQYF
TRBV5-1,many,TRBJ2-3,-,TGCGCCAGCAGCTTTTCTCCTCCCACAGATACGCAGTATTTT,CASSFSPPTDTQYF
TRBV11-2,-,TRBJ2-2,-,TGTGCCAGCAGCTTACTTCCTGCGACCGGGGAGCTGTTTTTT,CASSLLPATGELFF
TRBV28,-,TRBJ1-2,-,TGTGCCAGCAGTTTGCCTGGGGCCCAGGGAACCAACTATGGCTACACCTTC,CASSLPGAQGTNYGYTF
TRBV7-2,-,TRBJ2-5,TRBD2,TGTGCCAGCAGCTTAGTCGTAGCGGGGGGATCTAAAGAGACCCAGTACTTC,CASSLVVAGGSKETQYF
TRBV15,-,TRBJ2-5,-,TGTGCCACCAGCTCTGGACTTACTCAAGAGACCCAGTACTTC,CATSSGLTQETQYF
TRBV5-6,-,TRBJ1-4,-,TGTGCCAGCAGCTTGGGAGTTCGGGTAAATGACGAAAAACTGTTTTTT,CASSLGVRVNDEKLFF
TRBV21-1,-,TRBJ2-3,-,TGTGCCAGCAGCAAAGATGGGGCCACAGATACGCAGTATTTT,CASSKDGATDTQYF
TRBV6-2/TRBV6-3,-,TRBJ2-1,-,TGTGCCAGCAGTCTCCCTCTTCGGAATGAGCAGTTCTTC,CASSLPLRNEQFF
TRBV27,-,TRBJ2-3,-,TGTGCCAGCCACCAAGTCGGGACATGGGGGTCAGATACGCAGTATTTT,CASHQVGTWGSDTQYF
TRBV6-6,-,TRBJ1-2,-,TGTGCCAGCAGTTACGCCAGGGGAGCGGACTATGGCTACACCTTC,CASSYARGADYGYTF
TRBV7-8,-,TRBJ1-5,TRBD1,TGTGCCAGCAGCGCAAGGGACAGGTTGGATCAGCCCCAGCATTTT,CASSARDRLDQPQHF
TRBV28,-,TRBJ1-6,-,TGTGCCAGCAGTTCCTACAGGGACCCAAGCCCCTATAATTCACCCCTCCACTTT,CASSSYRDPSPYNSPLHF
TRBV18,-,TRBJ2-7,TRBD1,TGTGCCAGCTCACCGCTGGACAGGGTAGACGAGCAGTACTTC,CASSPLDRVDEQYF
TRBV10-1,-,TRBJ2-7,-,TGCGCCAGCAGTGCCCTAGAGAGCGCCTACGAGCAGTACTTC,CASSALESAYEQYF
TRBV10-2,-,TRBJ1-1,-,TGCGCCAGCAGTGAGCTGGGCAGGGGCACTGAAGCTTTCTTT,CASSELGRGTEAFF
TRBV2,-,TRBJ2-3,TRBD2,TGTGCCAGCAGTGAGGGGGGGGGTGCAGATACGCAGTATTTT,CASSEGGGADTQYF
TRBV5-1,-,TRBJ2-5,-,TGCGCCAGCAGCTCGTCCCTCAGGGGAGAGACCCAGTACTTC,CASSSSLRGETQYF
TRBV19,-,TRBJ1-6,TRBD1,TGTGCCAGTAATCCTTTGGGACAGGGTGATAATTCACCCCTCCACTTT,CASNPLGQGDNSPLHF
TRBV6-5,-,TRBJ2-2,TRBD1,TGTGCCAGCAGGACAGGGGGCGAATTGGCCGGGGAGCTGTTTTTT,CASRTGGELAGELFF
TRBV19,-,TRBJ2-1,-,TGTGCCAGTAGTATCTGGAGGTCCCCGGAGCAGTTCTTC,CASSIWRSPEQFF
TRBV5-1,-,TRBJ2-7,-,TGCGCCAGCAGCTTGACCGCCGGGCCTGGGGGGAAGATCTACGAGCAGTACTTC,CASSLTAGPGGKIYEQYF
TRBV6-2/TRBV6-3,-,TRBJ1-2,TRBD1,TGTGCCAGCAGTACCCAGGGGGCGCGAGGCTACACCTTC,CASSTQGARGYTF
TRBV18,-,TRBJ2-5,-,TGTGCCAGCTCACTCAACGTACAGGTCCAAGAGACCCAGTACTTC,CASSLNVQVQETQYF
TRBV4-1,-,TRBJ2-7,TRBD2,TGCGCCAGCAGGCAGAGCCTAGCGGGGGTCACCTACGAGCAGTACTTC,CASRQSLAGVTYEQYF
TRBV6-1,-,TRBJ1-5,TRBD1,TGTGCCAGCAGTGATAGGAGGGACAGGGGGCGGGAGGTAAATCAGCCCCAGCATTTT,CASSDRRDRGREVNQPQHF
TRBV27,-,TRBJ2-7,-,TGTGCCAGCAGTTTCGTGGGGGGATCGGACGAGCAGTACTTC,CASSFVGGSDEQYF
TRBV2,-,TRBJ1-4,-,TGTGCCAGCAGAGTCCGGGGGGAAAATGAAAAACTGTTTTTT,CASRVRGENEKLFF
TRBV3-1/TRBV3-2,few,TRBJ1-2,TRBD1,TGTGCCAGCAGCCAAACCCTTCGGACAGGGGGGTATGGCTACACCTTC,CASSQTLRTGGYGYTF
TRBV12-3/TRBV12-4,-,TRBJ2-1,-,TGTGCCAGCAGTTTAACAGACAATGAGCAGTTCTTC,CASSLTDNEQFF
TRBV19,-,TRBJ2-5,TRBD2,TGTGCCAACACTAGCGGGGAAAAAGAGACCCAGTACTTC,CANTSGEKETQYF
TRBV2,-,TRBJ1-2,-,TGTGCCAGCAGTGAAGGCAGAAACTATGGCTACACCTTC,CASSEGRNYGYTF
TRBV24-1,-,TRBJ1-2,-,TGTGCCACCTCTGACGCCAGGGTGGGCCTTGGAACTGGTGGCTACACCTTC,CATSDARVGLGTGGYTF
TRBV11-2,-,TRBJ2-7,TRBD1,TGTGCCAGCAGCCTTTACAGGGGTACCTTCTACGAGCAGTACTTC,CASSLYRGTFYEQYF
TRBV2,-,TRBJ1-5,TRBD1,TGTGCCAGCACAGGGGGCCCCAATCAGCCCCAGCATTTT,CASTGGPNQPQHF
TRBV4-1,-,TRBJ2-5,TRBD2,TGCGCCAGCAGCCATCTCGGGGGGGTTGAGACCCAGTACTTC,CASSHLGGVETQYF
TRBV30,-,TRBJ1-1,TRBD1,TGTGCCTGGAGTGTGGGGCAGGGGGTAAGCGCTTTCTTT,CAWSVGQGVSAFF
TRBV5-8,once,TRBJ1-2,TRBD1,TGTGCCAGCAGCCTAATAGGGACAGGGAACTATGGCTACACCTTC,CASSLIGTGNYGYTF
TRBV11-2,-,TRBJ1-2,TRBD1,TGTGCCAGCAGCCCTTTCCGGACAGGGCACTATGGCTACACCTTC,CASSPFRTGHYGYTF